This is a list of T cell receptor beta chains from one sample in a study of blood T cell repertoires in COVID-19. The protocol was immunoSEQ multiplex PCR, while the TCRdb copy is restricted to in-frame clones and leaves out a portion. The sample carries roughly 71,000 clones, approximately 85% recorded once. The sequenced sample consisted of peripheral blood. The receptors here all came from a man between 50 and 59 years old with acute or convalescent COVID-19. Both conserved end residues are part of each CDR3. The D gene is left open where the match is weak. Expanded clones get a size class; other rows say once, few or many, or leave the size out.

clone size | J gene | V gene | D gene | CDR3 protein | CDR3 DNA
- | TRBJ2-4 | TRBV21-1 | - | CASVRVSCQSKNIQYF | TGTGCCAGCGTCAGGGTATCATGTCAGAGCAAAAACATTCAGTACTTC
- | TRBJ2-7 | TRBV7-9 | TRBD1 | CASSLGTGNSYEQYF | TGTGCCAGCAGCTTAGGGACAGGGAATTCCTACGAGCAGTACTTC
- | TRBJ2-3 | TRBV5-4 | - | CASTDQAVDTQYF | TGTGCCAGCACCGACCAGGCCGTAGATACGCAGTATTTT
once | TRBJ2-2 | TRBV3-1/TRBV3-2 | - | CASSQDSDTGELFF | TGTGCCAGCAGCCAGGATAGCGACACCGGGGAGCTGTTTTTT
few | TRBJ1-4 | TRBV28 | - | CASSDLRANEKLFF | TGTGCCAGCAGTGACTTGAGAGCTAATGAAAAACTGTTTTTT
- | TRBJ2-5 | TRBV7-2 | - | CASSLVVGALGQETQYF | TGTGCCAGCAGCTTAGTGGTAGGGGCGTTGGGCCAAGAGACCCAGTACTTC
- | TRBJ2-2 | TRBV30 | TRBD2 | CAWSRGGYTGELFF | TGTGCCTGGAGTCGGGGGGGTTACACCGGGGAGCTGTTTTTT
- | TRBJ2-3 | TRBV24-1 | - | CATSEGGGPSTDTQYF | TGTGCCACCAGTGAGGGCGGGGGCCCTAGCACAGATACGCAGTATTTT
- | TRBJ1-2 | TRBV3-1/TRBV3-2 | - | CASSQDLGREDGYTF | TGTGCCAGCAGCCAAGATCTGGGCAGGGAGGACGGCTACACCTTC
- | TRBJ1-6 | TRBV21-1 | - | CASSLHRQGNSYNSPLHF | TGTGCCAGCAGCCTTCACCGACAGGGGAATTCCTATAATTCACCCCTCCACTTT